This T cell receptor (beta chain) stems from a study of blood T cell repertoires in COVID-19. On the study more broadly: Collection of acute and convalescent COVID-19 samples took place in the United States, Italy and Spain.

CDR3 size: 18 residues. With 6 bases clipped from V and 2 bases from J, the junction kept 12 bases outside the gene matches. Germline lookup yields CDR1 MNHEY and CDR2 SMNVEV (reference sequence). TCRdb keeps only in-frame clones here, not all; method: immunoSEQ multiplex PCR. This table holds nearly 200,000 clones, 70% to 90% found once. The source of this sequence is an older woman with acute or convalescent COVID-19. The chain has TRBV27 and TRBJ1-5; 11 bases are a match to TRBD1. The source material was peripheral blood. The CDR3 loop reads CASSQGGQGGRGNQPQHF. Written as DNA, the CDR3 is TGTGCCAGCAGCCAAGGGGGACAGGGGGGCCGAGGCAATCAGCCCCAGCATTTT.